The clone carrying this TCR beta chain was seen a single time. These data belong to a study of shared clonotypes between healthy human individuals. Here immunoSEQ multiplex PCR was the method, and the copy in TCRdb shows in-frame clones only, minus some. In the table there are fewer than 850,000 clones, 90% of which are singletons. The sequence derives from a young man in good health. Some clones in this sample may be carry-over from other donors' samples. The sequencing input was memory CD8+ T cells from PBMCs. Subset described: CD45RO+ cells pooled with CCR7-negative TemRA cells.

The CDR3 loop reads CSVLGGSSSYEQYF. The DNA of the CDR3 is TGCAGCGTCTTGGGCGGCTCAAGCTCCTACGAGCAGTACTTC. This chain joins TRBV29-1 and TRBJ2-7; D unclear. V was cut by 6 bases and J by 0 bases, with 15 bases left in between. This CDR3 region has 14 residues. CDR1 is SQVTM and CDR2 is ANQGSEA in the germline V gene.